The source of this TCR beta chain is a study of T cell changes during pregnancy in multiple sclerosis. The table came from immunoSEQ multiplex PCR; TCRdb's copy has only in-frame clones and leaves some out. Among roughly 70,000 clones listed, around 92% were seen once. Sequencing used peripheral blood, obtained in the first trimester of pregnancy. The clonotype comes from a female donor with multiple sclerosis, enrolled in a pregnancy study.

In DNA form, the CDR3 reads TGTGCCAGCAGCCCGGGACAGGGCAACACTGAAGCTTTCTTT. Translated, it gives CASSPGQGNTEAFF. The chain uses TRBV9 and TRBJ1-1, with 9 bases identical to TRBD1. The CDR3 loop spans 14 amino acids. Germline values: CDR1 SGDLS, CDR2 YYNGEE. V shed 4 bases, J shed 2 bases, and the junction held 3 bases outside the gene matches.